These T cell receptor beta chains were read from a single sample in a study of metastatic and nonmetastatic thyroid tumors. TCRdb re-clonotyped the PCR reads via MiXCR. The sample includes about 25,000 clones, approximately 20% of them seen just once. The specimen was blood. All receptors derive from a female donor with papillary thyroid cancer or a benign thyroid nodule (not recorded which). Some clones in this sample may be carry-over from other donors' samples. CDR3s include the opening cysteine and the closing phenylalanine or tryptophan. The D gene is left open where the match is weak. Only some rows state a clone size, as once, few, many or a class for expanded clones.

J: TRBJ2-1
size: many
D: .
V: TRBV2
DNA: TGTGCCAGCCGTGATAGCGGACCCTACAATGAGCAGTTCTTC
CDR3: CASRDSGPYNEQFF

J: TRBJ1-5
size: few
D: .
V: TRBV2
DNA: TGTGCCAGCACCCTCCAGGTTGCCGGCAATCAGCCCCAGCATTTT
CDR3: CASTLQVAGNQPQHF

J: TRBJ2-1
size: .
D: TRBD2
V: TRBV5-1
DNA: TGCGCCACCTCTAGGACTAGCCACAATGAGCAGTTCTTC
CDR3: CATSRTSHNEQFF

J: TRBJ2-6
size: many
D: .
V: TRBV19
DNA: TGTGCCAGTAGTATAGATGAGGGCTCTGGGGCCAACGTCCTGACTTTC
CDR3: CASSIDEGSGANVLTF

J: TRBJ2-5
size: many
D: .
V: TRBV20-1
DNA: TGCAGTGCTACACGGACATACGGACTCCAAGAGACCCAGTACTTC
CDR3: CSATRTYGLQETQYF

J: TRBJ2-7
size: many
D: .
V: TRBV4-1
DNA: TGCGCCAGCAGCCAGCCAGGGAGGAGCGAGCAGTACTTC
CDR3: CASSQPGRSEQYF

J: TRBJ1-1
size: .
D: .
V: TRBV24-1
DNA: TGTGCCACCCAAGGTACAGCCAAAAGTCAAGCCTTCTTT
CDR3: CATQGTAKSQAFF

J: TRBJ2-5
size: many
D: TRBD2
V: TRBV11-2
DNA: TGTGCCAGCAGCTTCGATTTCTTTGCGGGCGGGGGGACCCAGTACTTC
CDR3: CASSFDFFAGGGTQYF

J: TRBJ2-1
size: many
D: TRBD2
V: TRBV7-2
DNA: TGTGCCAGCAGCTTTCTGACTAGCGGAGACAATGAGCAGTTCTTC
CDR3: CASSFLTSGDNEQFF

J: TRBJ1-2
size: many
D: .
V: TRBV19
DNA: TGTGCCAGTAGTCCGACGGGACGATTTTTTAACTATGGCTACACCTTC
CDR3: CASSPTGRFFNYGYTF

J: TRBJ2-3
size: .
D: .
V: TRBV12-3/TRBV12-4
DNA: TGTGCCAGCAGTTTAGAACAGGGAAGGGATACGCAGTATTTT
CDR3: CASSLEQGRDTQYF

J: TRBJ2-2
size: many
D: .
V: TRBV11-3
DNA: TGTGCCAGCAGCCCCCGGACCCACGGGGAGCTGTTTTTT
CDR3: CASSPRTHGELFF

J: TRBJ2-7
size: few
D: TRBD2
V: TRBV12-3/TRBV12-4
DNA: TGTGCCAGCAGAAAGAGACTAGCGGGATACTACGAGCAGTACTTC
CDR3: CASRKRLAGYYEQYF

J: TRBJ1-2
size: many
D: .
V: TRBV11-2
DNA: TGTGCCAGCAGCTTAGACCTGAGCAATGGCTACACCTTC
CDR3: CASSLDLSNGYTF

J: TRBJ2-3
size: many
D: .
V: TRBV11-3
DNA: TGTGCCAGCAGCTTAGCGGGAGTTGAAGATACGCAGTATTTT
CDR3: CASSLAGVEDTQYF

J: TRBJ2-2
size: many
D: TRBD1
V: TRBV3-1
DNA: TGTGCCAGCAGCCCCCGGGACAGGGGCGGCGGGGAGCTGTTTTTT
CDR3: CASSPRDRGGGELFF

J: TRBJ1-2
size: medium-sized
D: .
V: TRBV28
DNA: TGTGCCAGCAGACTCGGGGCCGGTGGCGGCTACACCTTC
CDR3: CASRLGAGGGYTF

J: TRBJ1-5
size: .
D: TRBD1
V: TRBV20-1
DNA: TGCAGTGCTCATTTCGGGACAGGGGATGTACAGCCCCAGCATTTT
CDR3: CSAHFGTGDVQPQHF

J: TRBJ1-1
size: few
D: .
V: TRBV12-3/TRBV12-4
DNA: TGTTCCAGCAGTTTTTTTGGGACCAAAGCTTTCTTT
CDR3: CSSSFFGTKAFF

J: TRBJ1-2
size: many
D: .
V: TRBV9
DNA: TGTGCCAGCCGAAAAGGACAGATCGGTAGTGGCTACACCTTC
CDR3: CASRKGQIGSGYTF

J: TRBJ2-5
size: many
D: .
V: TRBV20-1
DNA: TGCAGTGCATGGAGCACGGTCCAAGAGACCCAGTACTTC
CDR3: CSAWSTVQETQYF

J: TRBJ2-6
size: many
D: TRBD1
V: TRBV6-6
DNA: TGTGCCAGCAGAGCAAGGGCCGGGACAGGGGTCTCTGGGGCCAACGTCCTGACTTTC
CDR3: CASRARAGTGVSGANVLTF

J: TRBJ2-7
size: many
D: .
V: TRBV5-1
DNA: TGCGCCAGCAGCTTTAACATCTTCAAGGGAACCGAGCAGTACTTC
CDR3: CASSFNIFKGTEQYF

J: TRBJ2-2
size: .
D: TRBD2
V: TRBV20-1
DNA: TGCAGTGCTGGAGGACTAGTTGGAGTTACCGGGGAGCTGTTTTTT
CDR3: CSAGGLVGVTGELFF

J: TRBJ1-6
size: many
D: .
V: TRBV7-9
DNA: TGTGCCAGCAGCTTAGGGGAGCATAATTCCCCCCTCCACTTT
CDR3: CASSLGEHNSPLHF